This TCR beta chain was captured by sequencing in a study of blood T cell repertoires in COVID-19. Study-wide background: PBMCs, B-cell-depleted T cells, or T cells provided the cDNA or gDNA that made up the material.

The V gene's germline CDR1 is SGHNT and CDR2 YENEEA. Between the trimmed V and J ends, which lost 5 bases and 7 bases, there was a span of 12 bases. This CDR3 comprises 14 residues. The authors' processing: Amplification of reference gene primers was used by the study to estimate nucleated cell counts. Profiled with immunoSEQ multiplex PCR; TCRdb holds only in-frame clones, not every one. V and J calls and clone size are as listed in that table; D and trimming were resolved from the DNA. The data hold 220,000 or so clones, with approximately 78% observed a single time. Sequenced: peripheral blood. The chain combines TRBV11-3 with TRBJ1-6, with TRBD1 as a possible D gene (6 bases). The TCR originated in a woman older than 75 with COVID-19, enrolled during active disease. The CDR3 region is CASSQGQGNSPLHF. The CDR3 DNA reads TGTGCCAGCAGCCAGGGGCAGGGAAATTCACCCCTCCACTTT.